This T cell receptor beta chain was documented in a study of graft-versus-host responses after intestinal transplantation. Study outcomes and limitations: The recipient marrow held GvH clones, and some of them showed up first in ileum or blood. Allografts of patients with graft-donor T cell macrochimerism showed high graft-versus-host to host-versus-graft clone ratios.

Comment on this clone: Its specificity is unknown.

CDR3 length equals 15 residues. CDR1 is SNHLY, CDR2 FYNNEI, per germline. V gave up 1 base and J gave up 8 bases, with 15 bases separating them. Method: immunoSEQ multiplex PCR; TCRdb's copy keeps in-frame clones and lacks some. The sample yields more than 20,000 clones, roughly nine tenths seen once. The chain combines TRBV2 with TRBJ2-1; D possibly corresponds to TRBD2 (5 bases). The material was PBMCs, obtained about 63 days after intestinal transplantation. The sequence was collected from a human patient who received an intestinal transplant, so some T cells may come from the graft donor. The DNA for the CDR3 is TGTGCCAGCAGTGAAGGCCCGTCCGAGGGCGATGAGCAGTTCTTC. This gives the protein CASSEGPSEGDEQFF.